This T cell receptor beta chain was identified during a study of cytomegalovirus exposure and HLA in healthy donors. The PCR used 60 Vbeta and 13 Jbeta primers. TCRdb keeps only in-frame clones here, not all; method: immunoSEQ multiplex PCR. This sample's table has 130,000 or so clones. Turning to this clone: The target antigen is unknown.

Study-level results: A later analysis revealed that TCR association rates differed between HLA loci, peaking at DRB1 and bottoming out at HLA-C. According to the study, roughly 160 TCR beta chains were cytomegalovirus-associated. Researchers reported in a later analysis that common viral pathogens appeared linked to several top clusters.

Sequenced input: PBMCs. This sequence originates from a young man in good health and CMV-seronegative.

The CDR3 DNA reads TGCGCCAGCAGCTTAACTTTAGACAGGGGCGACAACAATGAGCAGTTCTTC. Its protein is CASSLTLDRGDNNEQFF. V gene TRBV5-1 combines with J gene TRBJ2-1, with 8 bases fitting TRBD1. Trimming removed 2 bases from V and 5 bases from J; junction bases left unmatched: 12. The CDR3 runs to 17 residues. From germline, CDR1 is SGHRS and CDR2 YFSETQ.